This T cell receptor (beta chain) came from a study of T cells in Graves' hyperthyroidism and ophthalmopathy. About the study: Before treatment of any kind, peripheral blood was taken at initial diagnosis.

This CDR3 comprises 17 residues. Trimming took off 3 bases at V and 4 bases at J, with 20 bases between the two ends. The germline CDR1 and CDR2 sequences are LNHDA and SQIVND (reference sequence). The CDR3 regions of TCR beta were amplified from RNA transcripts. TCR CDR3 regions were first amplified by RT-PCR with HTBI primers. A single record per CDR3 protein comes from TCRdb applying MiXCR to the multiplex PCR reads. The sample contains 370,000 or so distinct CDR3 sequences, 25% of which appear only once. This clonotype was seen a handful of times. The V gene is TRBV19, the J gene TRBJ2-3; D assignment may be TRBD1 or TRBD2 (6 bases each). The sequenced material came from blood. The source is a man between 50 and 59 years old with Graves' hyperthyroidism. The chain's CDR3 is CASSIKTGAISPDTQYF. The CDR3 region has the DNA TGTGCCAGTAGTATCAAAACGGGGGCTATATCTCCAGATACGCAGTATTTT.